Listed below are T cell receptor beta chains from one sample, sequenced in a study of T cell responses to AZD1222 COVID-19 vaccine. Clones were read by immunoSEQ multiplex PCR, and TCRdb kept only the in-frame ones, dropping some. This table holds 150,000 to 200,000 clones, approximately 94% found once. Material: peripheral blood, obtained 28 days after the second dose of the MenACWY control vaccine. These receptors all stem from an adult who received the MenACWY meningococcal vaccine as a control. CDR3s include the opening cysteine and the closing phenylalanine or tryptophan. The order of the fields is J gene, CDR3 length, V gene, clone size, D gene, CDR3 protein, CDR3 DNA. A D gene is named only where the DNA matches it firmly. Expanded clones are given a class, and other clones once, few, many or no size at all.

J: TRBJ1-5; length: 15; V: TRBV2; size: .; D: TRBD1; CDR3: CASSPRGTGLQPQHF; DNA: TGTGCCAGCAGTCCCAGAGGGACAGGGCTCCAGCCCCAGCATTTT
J: TRBJ1-2; length: 14; V: TRBV6-2/TRBV6-3; size: .; D: .; CDR3: CASSYTGWDYGYTF; DNA: TGTGCCAGCAGTTACACGGGGTGGGACTATGGCTACACCTTC
J: TRBJ1-5; length: 14; V: TRBV3-1/TRBV3-2; size: .; D: .; CDR3: CASSQGAQNQPQHF; DNA: TGTGCCAGCAGCCAAGGGGCACAGAATCAGCCCCAGCATTTT
J: TRBJ1-5; length: 15; V: TRBV6-5; size: .; D: TRBD1; CDR3: CASSPPPGGGQPQHF; DNA: TGTGCCAGCAGTCCGCCCCCAGGGGGAGGCCAGCCCCAGCATTTT
J: TRBJ2-3; length: 13; V: TRBV6-2/TRBV6-3; size: .; D: .; CDR3: CASSLVPQDTQYF; DNA: TGTGCCAGCAGTTTAGTTCCCCAAGATACGCAGTATTTT
J: TRBJ1-1; length: 13; V: TRBV7-8; size: .; D: .; CDR3: CASSSDRNTEAFF; DNA: TGTGCCAGCAGCTCAGACAGAAACACTGAAGCTTTCTTT
J: TRBJ2-1; length: 17; V: TRBV7-2; size: .; D: .; CDR3: CASSPGPGARSYNEQFF; DNA: TGTGCCAGCAGCCCAGGGCCGGGCGCCCGCTCCTACAATGAGCAGTTCTTC
J: TRBJ2-7; length: 11; V: TRBV20-1; size: many; D: .; CDR3: CSARHLPEQYF; DNA: TGCAGTGCTAGACACTTGCCCGAGCAGTACTTC
J: TRBJ1-1; length: 14; V: TRBV7-9; size: .; D: TRBD1; CDR3: CASSLTGGNTEAFF; DNA: TGTGCCAGCAGCTTAACAGGGGGGAACACTGAAGCTTTCTTT
J: TRBJ1-4; length: 11; V: TRBV24-1; size: .; D: TRBD1; CDR3: CATQQGEKLFF; DNA: TGTGCCACCCAACAGGGGGAAAAACTGTTTTTT
J: TRBJ1-1; length: 15; V: TRBV27; size: .; D: .; CDR3: CASSPVTPRSAEAFF; DNA: TGTGCCAGCAGTCCCGTAACACCAAGGAGTGCTGAAGCTTTCTTT
J: TRBJ1-2; length: 15; V: TRBV5-4; size: once; D: TRBD1; CDR3: CASSLGQGYGGGYTF; DNA: TGTGCCAGCAGCTTGGGACAGGGGTATGGAGGGGGCTACACCTTC
J: TRBJ2-5; length: 10; V: TRBV20-1; size: .; D: .; CDR3: CSVPKETQYF; DNA: TGCAGTGTCCCGAAAGAGACCCAGTACTTC
J: TRBJ2-3; length: 15; V: TRBV3-1/TRBV3-2; size: .; D: .; CDR3: CASSQDRPSADTQYF; DNA: TGTGCCAGCAGCCAAGATAGGCCTAGCGCCGATACGCAGTATTTT
J: TRBJ1-5; length: 15; V: TRBV30; size: .; D: .; CDR3: CAWSAGTYSNQPQHF; DNA: TGTGCCTGGAGTGCAGGGACTTATAGCAATCAGCCCCAGCATTTT
J: TRBJ2-4; length: 14; V: TRBV9; size: .; D: .; CDR3: CASSVGPLYGIQYF; DNA: TGTGCCAGCAGCGTAGGACCGCTATATGGCATTCAGTACTTC
J: TRBJ2-3; length: 15; V: TRBV9; size: .; D: .; CDR3: CASSVMGERTDTQYF; DNA: TGTGCCAGCAGCGTAATGGGGGAGCGCACAGATACGCAGTATTTT
J: TRBJ2-5; length: 18; V: TRBV2; size: .; D: TRBD2; CDR3: CASSEGTRVAGAQETQYF; DNA: TGTGCCAGCAGTGAGGGGACGAGGGTAGCGGGAGCCCAAGAGACCCAGTACTTC
J: TRBJ1-6; length: 14; V: TRBV5-1; size: .; D: .; CDR3: CASSPGHHNSPLHF; DNA: TGCGCCAGCAGCCCGGGACATCATAATTCACCCCTCCACTTT
J: TRBJ1-5; length: 12; V: TRBV6-5; size: .; D: .; CDR3: CASRGSNQPQHF; DNA: TGTGCCAGCAGAGGTAGCAATCAGCCCCAGCATTTT
J: TRBJ1-6; length: 15; V: TRBV7-2; size: .; D: .; CDR3: CASSSGERIRSPLHF; DNA: TGTGCCAGCAGCTCGGGGGAGAGGATTAGGTCACCCCTCCACTTT
J: TRBJ1-2; length: 14; V: TRBV7-9; size: .; D: .; CDR3: CASSLAGGWGGYTF; DNA: TGTGCCAGCAGCTTAGCAGGGGGTTGGGGTGGCTACACCTTC
J: TRBJ1-2; length: 12; V: TRBV19; size: .; D: .; CDR3: CASTRGEYGYTF; DNA: TGTGCCAGTACACGTGGTGAATATGGCTACACCTTC
J: TRBJ2-1; length: 14; V: TRBV15; size: .; D: .; CDR3: CATSPSRSYNEQFF; DNA: TGTGCCACCAGCCCTAGCCGGTCCTACAATGAGCAGTTCTTC
J: TRBJ2-7; length: 15; V: TRBV7-2; size: .; D: .; CDR3: CASSLGATAMGEQYF; DNA: TGTGCCAGCAGCTTAGGGGCTACAGCCATGGGGGAGCAGTACTTC
J: TRBJ2-5; length: 12; V: TRBV14; size: .; D: .; CDR3: CASAGWRETQYF; DNA: TGTGCCAGCGCGGGTTGGAGAGAGACCCAGTACTTC
J: TRBJ1-2; length: 12; V: TRBV13; size: .; D: .; CDR3: CASSGVNYGYTF; DNA: TGTGCCAGCTCGGGGGTTAACTATGGCTACACCTTC
J: TRBJ1-6; length: 15; V: TRBV19; size: once; D: .; CDR3: CASRPPAAGSTPLHF; DNA: TGTGCCAGTAGACCTCCCGCCGCGGGGAGCACACCCCTCCACTTT
J: TRBJ1-4; length: 13; V: TRBV24-1; size: .; D: .; CDR3: CATAGAANEKLFF; DNA: TGTGCCACAGCAGGGGCGGCTAATGAAAAACTGTTTTTT
J: TRBJ2-2; length: 15; V: TRBV5-1; size: .; D: .; CDR3: CASSLDGGRSGELFF; DNA: TGCGCCAGCAGCTTGGATGGGGGGAGGTCCGGGGAGCTGTTTTTT
J: TRBJ1-1; length: 15; V: TRBV21-1; size: .; D: .; CDR3: CASSSSEIPRPEAFF; DNA: TGTGCCAGCAGCTCATCGGAGATACCACGACCTGAAGCTTTCTTT
J: TRBJ1-5; length: 12; V: TRBV29-1; size: .; D: .; CDR3: CSVYTPNQPQHF; DNA: TGCAGCGTTTATACACCGAATCAGCCCCAGCATTTT
J: TRBJ1-3; length: 17; V: TRBV28; size: .; D: .; CDR3: CASIPPLGRGGGNTIYF; DNA: TGTGCCAGCATTCCTCCTCTCGGCAGGGGCGGTGGAAACACCATATATTTT
J: TRBJ2-6; length: 17; V: TRBV5-1; size: once; D: .; CDR3: CASSGGPPNSGANVLTF; DNA: TGCGCCAGCAGCGGGGGACCACCTAACTCTGGGGCCAACGTCCTGACTTTC
J: TRBJ2-5; length: 16; V: TRBV19; size: .; D: .; CDR3: CASSIGLQGRGETQYF; DNA: TGTGCCAGTAGTATAGGCCTGCAGGGCCGGGGAGAGACCCAGTACTTC
J: TRBJ1-1; length: 11; V: TRBV20-1; size: .; D: TRBD1; CDR3: CSADGQGITFF; DNA: TGCAGTGCAGATGGACAGGGGATAACTTTCTTT
J: TRBJ1-4; length: 17; V: TRBV7-9; size: .; D: .; CDR3: CASSPRAGTETEEKLFF; DNA: TGTGCCAGCAGCCCACGCGCAGGGACCGAGACGGAGGAAAAACTGTTTTTT
J: TRBJ1-3; length: 15; V: TRBV5-1; size: .; D: .; CDR3: CASSPSGASGNTIYF; DNA: TGCGCCAGCAGCCCATCGGGAGCCTCTGGAAACACCATATATTTT
J: TRBJ2-5; length: 17; V: TRBV3-1/TRBV3-2; size: .; D: .; CDR3: CASSQGVARRGQETQYF; DNA: TGTGCCAGCAGCCAAGGGGTCGCGAGGCGAGGTCAAGAGACCCAGTACTTC
J: TRBJ2-7; length: 16; V: TRBV27; size: .; D: TRBD1; CDR3: CASRSIATGKSYEQYF; DNA: TGTGCCAGCAGATCTATAGCGACAGGGAAGTCCTACGAGCAGTACTTC
J: TRBJ2-3; length: 11; V: TRBV24-1; size: .; D: .; CDR3: CATGGGLAQYF; DNA: TGTGCCACCGGTGGGGGTCTCGCGCAGTATTTT
J: TRBJ2-7; length: 20; V: TRBV6-2/TRBV6-3; size: .; D: TRBD2; CDR3: CASSPSGLAGSSPFTYEQYF; DNA: TGTGCCAGCAGTCCCTCGGGACTAGCGGGAAGCTCTCCATTTACCTACGAGCAGTACTTC
J: TRBJ2-5; length: 19; V: TRBV10-3; size: .; D: TRBD1; CDR3: CAISAPGQGDPISQETQYF; DNA: TGTGCCATCAGTGCCCCGGGACAGGGAGACCCCATTTCTCAAGAGACCCAGTACTTC
J: TRBJ1-5; length: 17; V: TRBV27; size: .; D: .; CDR3: CASSLTSVIPRGEPQHF; DNA: TGTGCCAGCAGTTTAACTTCCGTAATCCCTAGGGGAGAACCCCAGCATTTT